The entry below describes one T cell receptor (beta chain). Some clones are missing from TCRdb's copy, which holds only in-frame ones; the method was immunoSEQ multiplex PCR. Here the sample spans 120,000 to 150,000 clones, roughly 87% being singletons. The J segment lost 1 base and the V segment lost 2 bases, leaving 5 bases of the junction unmatched. The CDR3 has 15 amino acids. Germline-derived CDR1 and CDR2 are SGHRS and YFSETQ. The sample originates from a study of blood T cell repertoires in COVID-19. Sequenced sample: peripheral blood. This chain uses TRBV5-1 with TRBJ1-1; the match to TRBD1 covers 7 bases. This TCR was recovered from a human donor in a cohort sampled during active COVID-19. This CDR3 is CASSFSGTANTEAFF. The CDR3 DNA is TGCGCCAGCAGCTTTTCCGGGACAGCGAACACTGAAGCTTTCTTT.